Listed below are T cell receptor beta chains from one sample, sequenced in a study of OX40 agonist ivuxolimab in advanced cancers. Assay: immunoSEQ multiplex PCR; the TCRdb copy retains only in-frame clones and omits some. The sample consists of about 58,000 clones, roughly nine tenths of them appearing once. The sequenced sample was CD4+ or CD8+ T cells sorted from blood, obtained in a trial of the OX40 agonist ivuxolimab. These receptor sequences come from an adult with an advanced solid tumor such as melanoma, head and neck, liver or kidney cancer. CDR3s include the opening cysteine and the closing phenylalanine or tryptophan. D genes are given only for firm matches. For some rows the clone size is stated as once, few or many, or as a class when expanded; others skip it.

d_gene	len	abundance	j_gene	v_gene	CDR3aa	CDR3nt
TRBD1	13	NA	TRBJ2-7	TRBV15	CATRTGTSYEQYF	TGTGCCACCCGGACAGGGACATCCTACGAGCAGTACTTC
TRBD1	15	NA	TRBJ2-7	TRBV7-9	CASSLPDRGPHEQYF	TGTGCCAGCAGCTTGCCGGACAGGGGTCCCCACGAGCAGTACTTC
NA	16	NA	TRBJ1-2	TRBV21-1	CASSKRKGDPNYGYTF	TGTGCCAGCAGCAAAAGGAAAGGGGATCCTAACTATGGCTACACCTTC
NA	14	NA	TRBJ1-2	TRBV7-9	CASSPYQTGYGYTF	TGTGCCAGCAGCCCATACCAAACAGGCTATGGCTACACCTTC
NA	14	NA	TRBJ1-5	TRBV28	CASSLGGGGQPQHF	TGTGCCAGCAGTTTGGGCGGGGGCGGTCAGCCCCAGCATTTT
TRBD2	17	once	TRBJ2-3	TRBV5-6	CASSQSGTSGRWDTQYF	TGTGCCAGCAGTCAATCCGGGACTAGCGGTAGGTGGGATACGCAGTATTTT
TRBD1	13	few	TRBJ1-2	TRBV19	CASSTGTGYGYTF	TGTGCCAGTAGTACAGGGACAGGGTATGGCTACACCTTC
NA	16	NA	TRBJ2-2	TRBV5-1	CASSSQRGVNGGELFF	TGCGCCAGCAGCTCCCAGCGAGGGGTGAATGGGGGGGAGCTGTTTTTT
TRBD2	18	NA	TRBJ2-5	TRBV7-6	CASRTSGGLAGPQETQYF	TGTGCCAGCAGAACCTCGGGGGGACTAGCGGGGCCACAAGAGACCCAGTACTTC
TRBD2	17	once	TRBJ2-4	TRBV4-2	CASSHPGLAGVENIQYF	TGTGCCAGCAGCCACCCTGGGCTAGCGGGAGTAGAAAACATTCAGTACTTC
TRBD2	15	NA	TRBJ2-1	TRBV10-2	CASSERLAGLNEQFF	TGCGCCAGCAGTGAGCGTCTAGCGGGTCTCAATGAGCAGTTCTTC
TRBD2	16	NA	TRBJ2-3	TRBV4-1	CASSQALAGGTYTQYF	TGCGCCAGCAGCCAAGCCTTAGCGGGGGGCACATATACGCAGTATTTT
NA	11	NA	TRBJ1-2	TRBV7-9	CASYSYYGYTF	TGTGCCTCCTATTCGTACTATGGCTACACCTTC
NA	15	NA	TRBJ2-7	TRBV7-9	CASSLAHLIPYEQYF	TGTGCCAGCAGCTTAGCGCACCTTATTCCCTACGAGCAGTACTTC
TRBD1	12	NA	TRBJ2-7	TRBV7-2	CASSQTGYEQYF	TGTGCCAGCAGCCAGACAGGGTACGAGCAGTACTTC
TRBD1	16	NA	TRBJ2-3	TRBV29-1	CSVEDRGQGGADTQYF	TGCAGCGTTGAAGATCGTGGACAGGGCGGGGCAGATACGCAGTATTTT
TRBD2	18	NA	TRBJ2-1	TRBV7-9	CASSRLPFPGTRGNEQFF	TGTGCCAGCAGCCGCTTACCCTTTCCCGGGACTAGGGGCAATGAGCAGTTCTTC
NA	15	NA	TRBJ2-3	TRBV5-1	CASSLVPEWTDTQYF	TGCGCCAGCAGCTTGGTGCCAGAATGGACAGATACGCAGTATTTT
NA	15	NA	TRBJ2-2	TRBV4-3	CASSQYRGGTGELFF	TGCGCCAGCAGCCAATACAGGGGGGGCACCGGGGAGCTGTTTTTT
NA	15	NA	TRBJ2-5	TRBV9	CASSVDEASQETQYF	TGTGCCAGCAGCGTAGACGAGGCCTCCCAAGAGACCCAGTACTTC
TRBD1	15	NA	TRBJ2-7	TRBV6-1	CASSTTTGGLYEQYF	TGTGCCAGCAGTACGACGACAGGGGGACTCTACGAGCAGTACTTC
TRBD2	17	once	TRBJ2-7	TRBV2	CASSETPPPSGIYEQYF	TGTGCCAGCAGTGAGACCCCCCCGCCTAGCGGGATTTACGAGCAGTACTTC
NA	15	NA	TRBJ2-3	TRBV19	CASSGLGTNRDTQYF	TGTGCCAGTAGCGGACTCGGCACGAATCGTGATACGCAGTATTTT
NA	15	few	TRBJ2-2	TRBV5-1	CASSPGWGNTGELFF	TGCGCCAGCAGTCCCGGGTGGGGGAACACCGGGGAGCTGTTTTTT
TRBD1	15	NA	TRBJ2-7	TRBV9	CASSRRTGGSNEQYF	TGTGCCAGCAGCAGAAGGACAGGGGGCTCCAACGAGCAGTACTTC
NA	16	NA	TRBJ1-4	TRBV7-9	CASSHQESGLHEKLFF	TGTGCCAGCAGCCACCAAGAATCTGGCCTCCATGAAAAACTGTTTTTT